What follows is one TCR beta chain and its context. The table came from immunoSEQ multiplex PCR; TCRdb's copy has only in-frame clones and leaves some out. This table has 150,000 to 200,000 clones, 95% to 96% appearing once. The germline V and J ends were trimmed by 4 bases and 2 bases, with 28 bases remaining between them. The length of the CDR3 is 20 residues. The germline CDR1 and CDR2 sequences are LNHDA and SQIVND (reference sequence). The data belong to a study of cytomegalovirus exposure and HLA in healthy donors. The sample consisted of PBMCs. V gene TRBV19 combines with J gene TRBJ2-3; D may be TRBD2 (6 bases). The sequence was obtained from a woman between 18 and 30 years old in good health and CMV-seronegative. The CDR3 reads CASSTNPATSFALTTDTQYF. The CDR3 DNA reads TGTGCCAGTAGTACTAACCCGGCGACTAGTTTCGCTCTCACCACAGATACGCAGTATTTT.